In this sample, the clone carrying this TCR beta chain turned up a few times. Documented time point: before trial treatment. Low-dose radiotherapy and low-dose cyclophosphamide, together with aspirin, ipilimumab and nivolumab, were given to donors. Alpha and beta chains were covered, as first-strand cDNA relied on TRAV- and TRBV-specific primers. TCR amplification involved 15 to 25 PCR cycles with a constant-region primer and V-primer adapter. A single record per CDR3 protein comes from TCRdb applying MiXCR to the reads. This repertoire shows tens of thousands of distinct CDR3 sequences, 20% to 25% found once; its top ten account for around 6%. This entry comes from a study of low-dose radiotherapy and immunotherapy resistance in tumors. Study-wide background: The study delivered 0.5 Gy per fraction every 2 weeks to Cohort 1, totaling 6.5 Gy. Those assigned to Cohort 2 were treated with 1 Gy per fraction every two weeks (13 Gy in total over 26 weeks).

The sequencing used PBMCs, collected before treatment. The source of this sequence is a male donor with prostate cancer.

The CDR3 here is CASSARLVSYNEQFF. The CDR3 DNA sequence: TGTGCCAGCAGCGCCCGACTAGTCTCCTACAATGAGCAGTTCTTC. The J gene is TRBJ2-1, the V gene TRBV9; possible D gene TRBD2, 6 bases. The germline CDR1 and CDR2 sequences are SGDLS and YYNGEE. This CDR3 has 15 amino acids. Trimming took off 3 bases at V and 0 bases at J, with 10 bases between the two ends.